This T cell receptor (beta chain) was recorded in a study of pediatric ulcerative colitis. The data were produced by immunoSEQ multiplex PCR, yet TCRdb's version contains in-frame clones alone and is incomplete. The sample gives some 25,000 clones, approximately 71% of which show up once; over 6.5% is in the top ten. This clone was seen only a few times. One to two pinch biopsies were taken from the rectum during colonoscopy. Sequencing was carried out using gut tissue. The sequence came from a boy younger than 18 with severe ulcerative colitis.

The CDR3 is CASSESIGEQYF. The CDR3 region has the DNA TGCGCCAGCAGTGAGTCGATTGGGGAGCAGTACTTC. The J gene is TRBJ2-7, the V gene TRBV10-2; no firm D call. The CDR3 totals 12 residues. The germline V gene has CDR1 WSHSY and CDR2 SAAADI. V was cut by 0 bases and J by 7 bases, with 7 bases left in between.